These 29 T cell receptor beta chains originate from one sample sequenced in a study of cytomegalovirus exposure and HLA in healthy donors. It was with 60 Vbeta and 13 Jbeta primers that the PCR ran. Clones were sequenced by immunoSEQ multiplex PCR, and TCRdb holds only the in-frame ones, with some missing. The sample includes some 150,000 clones, around 79% of them seen just once. Specimen: PBMCs. The receptors come from a male donor in good health and CMV-seronegative.

The chain links TRBV27 to TRBJ1-1; 7 nucleotides align to TRBD1. Looked up from germline, CDR1 is MNHEY and CDR2 is SMNVEV (reference sequence). V gave up 6 bases and J gave up 1 base; unmatched junction bases: 11. This CDR3 is 16 amino acids long. In DNA, the CDR3 is TGTGCCAGCAGCGCCAACAGGGGCGCTAAGAACACTGAAGCTTTCTTT. Protein sequence: CASSANRGAKNTEAFF.

This chain uses TRBV30 with TRBJ1-6; 10 nucleotides agree with TRBD1. Germline values: CDR1 GTSNPN, CDR2 SVGIG (reference sequence). This CDR3 region has 13 residues. J gave up 7 bases and V 3 bases, and 0 bases lay outside the gene matches. CDR3 DNA sequence: TGTGCCTGGAGGGACAGGGGGAATTCACCCCTCCACTTT. Translated: CAWRDRGNSPLHF.

The rearrangement uses TRBV9 and TRBJ1-3; 10 nucleotides line up with TRBD1. Germline V gives CDR1 SGDLS, CDR2 YYNGEE. This CDR3 is 17 amino acids long. V shed 0 bases, J shed 6 bases, and the junction held 9 bases outside the gene matches. The CDR3 nucleotides read TGTGCCAGCAGCGTAGATCCGGGACAGGGGATTGTAAACACCATATATTTT. Encoded protein: CASSVDPGQGIVNTIYF.

This clone was found once. The chain carries TRBV5-1 and TRBJ2-3; no firm D call. This CDR3 comprises 16 residues. The V gene lost 3 bases and the J gene lost 2 bases, with 16 bases spanning the gap. CDR1 SGHRS and CDR2 YFSETQ come from the germline V gene. CDR3 amino acids: CASSSQVTNPTDTQYF. The CDR3 DNA sequence: TGCGCCAGCAGCTCGCAAGTAACTAACCCCACAGATACGCAGTATTTT.

The chain links TRBV6-4 to TRBJ1-5; TRBD1 is a possible D gene (6 bases). Trimming took off 5 bases at V and 7 bases at J, with 12 bases between the two ends. There are 13 residues in the CDR3. From germline, CDR1 is MRHNA and CDR2 SNTAGT. The CDR3 nucleotides read TGTGCCAGCAGTCCGGACAGTAACCAGCCCCAGCATTTT. The encoded protein is CASSPDSNQPQHF.

This rearrangement joins TRBV6-1 to TRBJ2-7, with D perhaps TRBD2 (5 bases). V shed 6 bases and J shed 4 bases, with 16 bases lying between them. CDR1 MNHNS and CDR2 SASEGT come from the germline V gene. This CDR3 region has 14 residues. The CDR3 sequence is CASREVADEYEQYF. The CDR3 coding sequence is TGTGCCAGCAGGGAGGTCGCAGACGAGTACGAGCAGTACTTC.

On this clone: One junction end disagrees with the germline gene, perhaps due to a read error. The V and J genes are TRBV7-7 and TRBJ1-1, with D unresolved. Germline V gene sequence: CDR1 SSHAT, CDR2 FNYEAQ (reference sequence). The CDR3 loop spans 15 amino acids. The CDR3 here is CASSLFSGLNTEAFF. CDR3 sequence (DNA): TGTGCTAGCAGCTTATTTTCGGGTTTGAACACTGAAGCTTTCTTT.

The chain combines TRBV7-6 with TRBJ2-1, with a tentative D call TRBD2 (5 bases). Germline assignment: CDR1 SGHVS and CDR2 FNYEAQ. This CDR3 is built from 15 residues. V was clipped by 1 base and J by 4 bases, with 11 bases between them. In nucleotides, the CDR3 is TGTGCCAGCAGCTTAGGGAGGACCGGGTACAATGAGCAGTTCTTC. It specifies CASSLGRTGYNEQFF.

The genes are TRBV30 and TRBJ2-5, with D possibly being TRBD1 (5 bases). Germline-derived CDR1 and CDR2 are GTSNPN and SVGIG (reference sequence). The length of the CDR3 is 13 residues. Trimming removed 1 base at V and 2 bases at J, with 8 bases between. The CDR3 sequence is CAWSGRQQETQYF. CDR3 nucleotides: TGTGCCTGGAGTGGGCGACAGCAAGAGACCCAGTACTTC.

The chain couples TRBV13 to TRBJ2-5; 8 positions agree with TRBD2. V shed 1 base, J shed 6 bases, and the junction held 4 bases outside the gene matches. The V gene's germline CDR1 is PRHDT and CDR2 FYEKMQ (reference sequence). This CDR3 is built from 14 residues. The CDR3 nucleotides read TGTGCCAGCAGCTTAGCGGGAGGGTCGCAGACCCAGTACTTC. As protein: CASSLAGGSQTQYF.

The rearrangement joins TRBV7-3 to TRBJ2-7, with 7 bases that match TRBD2. The V gene end was trimmed by 0 bases and the J gene end by 2 bases; junction bases not matched to a gene: 1. Germline CDR1 and CDR2: SGHTA and FQGTGA. The CDR3 contains 14 residues. CDR3 protein: CASSLTGLAYEQYF. The CDR3, as DNA: TGTGCCAGCAGCTTAACTGGACTAGCCTACGAGCAGTACTTC.

The rearrangement links TRBV6-5 to TRBJ1-1; D call uncertain. The germline CDR1 and CDR2 sequences are MNHEY and SVGAGI. Trimming removed 2 bases from V and 1 base from J, with 5 bases in between. The CDR3 is 13 amino acids. The chain's CDR3 is CASSYQENTEAFF. The CDR3 DNA is TGTGCCAGCAGTTACCAGGAGAACACTGAAGCTTTCTTT.

The rearrangement joins TRBV18 to TRBJ2-5; TRBD1 might be the D (5 bases). Germline CDR1 is KGHSH and CDR2 is LQKENI. The CDR3 has 14 amino acids. Trimming took 3 bases from V and 4 from J, leaving 12 bases between them. CDR3 sequence (DNA): TGTGCCAGCTCACCCAAAGGGGAACGAGAGACCCAGTACTTC. Its translation: CASSPKGERETQYF.

The V gene is TRBV19, the J gene TRBJ1-2; a weak D match, TRBD1 (5 bases). The germline V and J ends were trimmed by 4 bases and 7 bases, with 25 bases remaining between them. Germline V gene data show CDR1 as LNHDA and CDR2 as SQIVND (reference sequence). CDR3 length: 17 residues. The CDR3 DNA is TGTGCCAGTAGTAATGTTGGCAGGGCTTCGCGGGGTCTTGGCTACACCTTC. As protein: CASSNVGRASRGLGYTF.

The chain links TRBV27 to TRBJ2-7, with a possible D match to TRBD1 (6 bases). This CDR3 is 14 amino acids long. Germline V gene lookup returns CDR1 MNHEY and CDR2 SMNVEV (reference sequence). V gave up 2 bases and J gave up 7 bases, with 15 bases separating them. The CDR3, as DNA: TGTGCCAGCAGTTTACGGGATACAAGGGGGGAGCAGTACTTC. Encoded protein: CASSLRDTRGEQYF.

J is TRBJ2-3 and V is TRBV4-1; D gene ambiguous. Germline V gene sequence: CDR1 MGHRA, CDR2 YSYEKL. The V and J ends lost 0 bases and 1 base respectively, with 11 bases between them. The length of the CDR3 is 16 residues. The CDR3 sequence is CASSQEANLGTDTQYF. The CDR3 nucleotides read TGCGCCAGCAGCCAAGAGGCCAATCTTGGCACAGATACGCAGTATTTT.

This clone was seen a few times. The chain carries TRBV6-1 and TRBJ2-3, with 10 positions matching TRBD2. From germline, CDR1 is MNHNS and CDR2 SASEGT. V lost 2 bases to trimming and J lost 2 bases; unmatched junction nucleotides: 1. This CDR3 has 15 residues. CDR3 amino acids: CASSELAGDTDTQYF. The CDR3 coding sequence is TGTGCCAGCAGTGAACTAGCGGGGGACACAGATACGCAGTATTTT.

The chain combines TRBV4-2 with TRBJ1-1; D is unclear. Trimming pared 0 bases from V and 3 bases from J, leaving 5 bases between. CDR3 size: 13 residues. Per the germline V gene, CDR1 is LGHNA and CDR2 is YNFKEQ. The CDR3 protein is CASSQDRYTEAFF. CDR3 DNA sequence: TGTGCCAGCAGCCAAGATCGGTACACTGAAGCTTTCTTT.

The rearrangement links TRBV7-2 to TRBJ2-7, with D hard to call. CDR1 is SGHTA, CDR2 FQGNSA, per germline. V lost 10 bases to trimming and J lost 3 bases, with 10 bases between them. The CDR3 totals 11 residues. The chain's CDR3 is CATSRDYEQYF. In DNA, the CDR3 is TGTGCCACCTCGAGAGACTACGAGCAGTACTTC.

The chain uses TRBV11-3 and TRBJ2-1; D gene unclear. The length of the CDR3 is 14 residues. CDR1 is SGHNT and CDR2 is YENEEA in the germline V gene. V shed 2 bases and J shed 3 bases, with 8 bases lying between them. The CDR3 coding sequence is TGTGCCAGCAGCTTACTAGGAGACTACAATGAGCAGTTCTTC. Encoded protein: CASSLLGDYNEQFF. The full variable domain, rest sourced from reference TRBV11-3 and TRBJ2-1, is EAGVVQSPRYKIIEKKQPVAFWCNPISGHNTLYWYLQNLGQGPELLIRYENEEAVDDSQLPKDRFSAERLKGVDSTLKIQPAELGDSAVYLCASSLLGDYNEQFFGPGTRLTVL.

The V gene is TRBV14, the J gene TRBJ2-1, with TRBD2 as a possible D gene (6 bases). Germline assignment: CDR1 SGHDN and CDR2 FVKESK. The CDR3 is 17 residues long. Trimming left V 1 base short and J 3 bases short, with 16 bases between. The CDR3 reads CASSQGLTRGRYNEQFF. CDR3 DNA sequence: TGTGCCAGCAGCCAAGGATTGACTAGAGGTCGCTACAATGAGCAGTTCTTC. The complete variable domain, with remaining parts taken from reference TRBV14 and TRBJ2-1, reads EAGVTQFPSHSVIEKGQTVTLRCDPISGHDNLYWYRRVMGKEIKFLLHFVKESKQDESGMPNNRFLAERTGGTYSTLKVQPAELEDSGVYFCASSQGLTRGRYNEQFFGPGTRLTVL.

The genes are TRBV27 and TRBJ1-2; TRBD1 matches 10 bases. CDR1 and CDR2 from the germline V gene are MNHEY and SMNVEV (reference sequence). Trimming cost V 3 bases and J 4 bases; bases outside gene matches: 14. The CDR3 contains 18 residues. The CDR3 region is CASSFVVVGTGEFYGYTF. In DNA form, the CDR3 reads TGTGCCAGCAGTTTTGTCGTGGTGGGGACAGGGGAATTCTATGGCTACACCTTC.

V and J are TRBV30 and TRBJ1-6; the match to TRBD1 covers 8 bases. The CDR3 totals 15 residues. V dropped 3 bases and J dropped 11; count of bases not matched to a gene: 12. In germline, CDR1 is GTSNPN, CDR2 SVGIG (reference sequence). For the CDR3, the DNA is TGTGCCTGGAGGGGGCCCCCGACAGGGGCTACACCCCTCCACTTT. Protein sequence: CAWRGPPTGATPLHF. Variable domain in full (rest from reference TRBV30 and TRBJ1-6): SQTIHQWPATLVQPVGSPLSLECTVEGTSNPNLYWYRQAAGRGLQLLFYSVGIGQISSEVPQNLSASRPQDRQFILSSKKLLLSDSGFYLCAWRGPPTGATPLHFGNGTRLTVT.

This sequence joins TRBV4-2 and TRBJ1-3; 8 nucleotides agree with TRBD1. V shed 4 bases and J 0 bases; nucleotides not matched to a gene: 5. The CDR3 length is 16 residues. Germline loops: CDR1 LGHNA, CDR2 YNFKEQ. This CDR3 reads CASSLLGQASGNTIYF. In DNA, the CDR3 is TGTGCCAGCAGCCTCCTGGGACAGGCCTCTGGAAACACCATATATTTT.

The genes are TRBV2 and TRBJ2-7; 8 bases fit TRBD1. There are 14 residues in the CDR3. The germline CDR1 and CDR2 sequences are SNHLY and FYNNEI. J gave up 1 base and V 8 bases, and 7 bases lay outside the gene matches. The CDR3 loop is CASEDRGGSYEQYF. CDR3 DNA sequence: TGTGCCAGCGAAGACAGGGGAGGTTCCTACGAGCAGTACTTC.

The CDR3 sequence is CASSYRGHNEQFF. CDR3 sequence (DNA): TGTGCCAGCAGTTACAGGGGGCACAATGAGCAGTTCTTC. The chain couples TRBV5-5 to TRBJ2-1; 9 bases are a match to TRBD1. Germline-derived CDR1 and CDR2 are SGHKS and YYEKEE (reference sequence). CDR3 length equals 13 residues. With V trimmed by 5 bases and J by 5 bases, 2 bases remained unmatched.

The chain has TRBV5-1 and TRBJ1-6; 10 bases line up with TRBD1. Germline V gene sequence: CDR1 SGHRS, CDR2 YFSETQ. This CDR3 contains 16 residues. After removal of 3 bases from V and 4 bases from J, the junction contained 4 bases not matched to a gene. CDR3 loop: CASSWTGGGYNSPLHF. The DNA for the CDR3 is TGCGCCAGCAGCTGGACAGGGGGGGGTTATAATTCACCCCTCCACTTT.

In its sample, this clone was seen a few times. V and J are TRBV2 and TRBJ2-7, with D possibly matching TRBD1 (5 bases). The germline V gene encodes CDR1 SNHLY and CDR2 FYNNEI. This CDR3 is 14 amino acids long. Trimming cost V 4 bases and J 1 base, with 11 bases left between them. The chain's CDR3 is CASSVRARSYEQYF. Written as DNA, the CDR3 is TGTGCCAGCAGTGTCAGGGCGAGGTCCTACGAGCAGTACTTC.

CDR3 protein: CATHDRENYEQYF. For the CDR3, the DNA is TGCGCCACCCATGACAGAGAAAACTACGAGCAGTACTTC. The gene calls are TRBV10-1 and TRBJ2-7; possibly TRBD1 for D (5 bases). Germline V lookup: CDR1 WNHNN, CDR2 SYGVQD (reference sequence). Trimming cost V 10 bases and J 3 bases, with 16 bases left between them. This CDR3 is built from 13 residues.